This T cell receptor (beta chain) is from a study of CD8 T cells in Susac syndrome. TEMRA cells were FACS-enriched and CD8+ and CD4+ T cells negatively isolated. The V gene's germline CDR1 is SGHDN and CDR2 FVKESK. The V and J ends lost 5 bases and 1 base, in that order; junction bases with no gene match: 1. CDR3 length equals 14 residues. With random hexamers, reverse transcription was performed on about 0.5 to 1 ug of RNA. From the immunoSEQ multiplex PCR reads, TCRdb called clonotypes with MiXCR, one entry per CDR3 protein. This table has some 200,000 distinct CDR3 sequences, about 95% appearing once.

Sequencing was carried out using CD4+ T cells from PBMCs. The source of this sequence is a human donor with multiple sclerosis. V usage is TRBV14 and J usage is TRBJ2-2; TRBD2 matches 7 bases. The CDR3 region is CASSRTRNTGELFF. CDR3 nucleotides: TGTGCCAGCAGCAGGACTAGGAACACCGGGGAGCTGTTTTTT.